This T cell receptor (beta chain) was identified during a study of technical replicates of blood from several donors (TCRdb year 2017). About this clone: What antigen it recognizes has not been identified. No base qualities exist here, and no much larger clone lies one base off it.

Receptors were amplified or captured by the immunoSEQ multiplex PCR assay. Sourced from immuneACCESS, this table was stored by TCRdb with only in-frame sequences that have V and J called. A share of the clones is absent; for the studies checked, an unresolved V gene accounts for under half, and the remainder has no known explanation. The table for this sample lists about 73,000 clones; about 92% of them were counted only once. Of the sample, 0.25% falls within the top ten clones. V loses 6 bases at its end and J loses 3 bases; junction bases beyond the gene matches: 6. CDR1 and CDR2 are read off the germline V gene as SNHLY and FYNNEI. Spanning cysteine to phenylalanine, the CDR3 consists of 15 amino acids. Only CDR3 DNA is held: 45 bases, read in frame from base 1.

The receptor's source is a human donor in good health. The sequenced sample consisted of T cells isolated from PBMCs. Recombination joined TRBV2 with TRBJ2-7; the junction holds 12 bases that match TRBD2. The sequence in DNA is TGTGCCAGCAGCACGACTAGCGGGAGCGGCTACGAGCAGTACTTC. The translation is CASSTTSGSGYEQYF.